The entry below gives a single T cell receptor beta chain sequence along with its context. The target antigen is unknown. The primer mix had 60 Vbeta and 13 Jbeta primers. In the original analysis: Tens of millions of unique TCR beta chains, roughly 10 million shared, were counted in a later analysis. The method was immunoSEQ multiplex PCR; TCRdb's version includes in-frame clones alone and lacks a portion of them. V and J calls and clone size follow that table, whereas D and trimming were derived from the DNA. The sample lists 120,000 or so clones; 8.5% to 9% were seen once. The source of the sample is a study of cytomegalovirus exposure and HLA in healthy donors. The germline gives CDR1 MNHEY, CDR2 SMNVEV (reference sequence). This CDR3 is built from 16 residues. V lost 2 bases and J 6 bases, leaving 17 bases between the germline ends. Regarding the study as a whole: One later analysis reportedly identified an Asian-associated ancestry cluster that showed fewer N-insertions than the roughly 670-donor mean. Later on, an analysis found that several of the most significant clusters appeared to be linked to common viral pathogens, which included parvovirus B19. It was likely that a cluster of highly shared sequence variants was a sequencing artifact.

The gene calls are TRBV27 and TRBJ2-1; maybe TRBD1 (5 bases). The sample taken for sequencing was PBMCs. This receptor was identified in a woman in her 40s in good health and CMV-seropositive. The CDR3: CASSLIGVGRGNEQFF. DNA for the CDR3: TGTGCCAGCAGTTTAATTGGGGTGGGAAGGGGCAATGAGCAGTTCTTC.